The entry that follows covers one T cell receptor (beta chain) sequence. The antigen it binds to is not known. No quality values exist for individual bases; no much larger clone is one base distant. The TCR beta CDR3 regions were amplified from the RNA transcripts. The TCR CDR3 was subjected to a first round of RT-PCR using the HTBI primer set and the Qiagen OneStep RT-PCR kit. Libraries were constructed in a second round of multiplex PCR, after which size selection and purification were carried out. Libraries were sequenced paired-end with 100 bp reads on an Illumina HiSeq2000. On the authors' methods: Raw data were processed with SOAPnuke, discarding reads with adapters, uncalled bases, mean Phred below 15, or no exact constant-primer or identifier match. COPE v1.2.5 was used to merge high-quality paired reads, and clonotypes were defined as unique nucleotide sequences. Clonotypes were aligned to IMGT TRBV, TRBD and TRBJ reference segments using MiTCR v1.1. The analysis included only V-J combinations with a frequency above 0.0001, which together covered more than 99% of the repertoires. The TCS score was defined as the ratio of F50 (clonal expansion) to E x V (chaos), calculated using BLOSUM62-based TCRdist between CDR3 peptides within each V-J. Welch's t-statistics and random forest reduced several hundred V-J features to 10 to 15, which were used in a naive Bayes classifier (R e1071). The public reads were reanalyzed by TCRdb: fastp trimming at Q25, MiXCR alignment, in-frame beta chains only. Entries that share a CDR3 protein sequence are merged under the most common genes and DNA. The V and J calls here are based on TCRdb, not the publication. Recorded for this sample are hundreds of thousands of distinct CDR3 sequences; approximately 14% of them occurred a single time. Roughly a tenth of the sample lies in the top ten.

The sample is drawn from a study of T cells in Graves' hyperthyroidism and ophthalmopathy (dated by TCRdb to about 2019). Notes on the research overall: Peripheral blood was sampled at the time of initial diagnosis, prior to any treatment. TCR V-J signatures able to tell the groups apart were searched for in a discovery cohort of some 97 patients, of whom over 40 had Graves' ophthalmopathy and 57 had stable Graves' hyperthyroidism. An independent validation cohort of about 20 hyperthyroidism patients and about 15 patients who later progressed to ophthalmopathy tested prospective prediction of ophthalmopathy. The roughly 100 discovery patients were randomly split 7:3 into training and test sets. In addition, the study compared T-cell repertoires in thyroid tissue and in blood from five to seven Graves' hyperthyroidism patients. Once sampling was done, hyperthyroidism patients were given methimazole at a starting dose of 30 mg daily, whereas ophthalmopathy patients were given high-dose intravenous methylprednisolone. TCR Vbeta CDR3 sequencing of 130 to 150 peripheral blood samples (fewer than 45 ophthalmopathy, 75 hyperthyroidism and some 17 progressor patients) is reported in the paper.

Broader findings and caveats from the paper: A 13 V-J signature model separated ophthalmopathy from stable hyperthyroidism, with around 91% sensitivity and 81.08% specificity in cross-validation and 80%/75% in testing. Blood samples also contained most of the expanded thyroid clonotypes (frequency above 0.001), which suggests that blood repertoires may reflect thyroid immune responses. No statistical method was used to set the sample size in advance, and investigators knew the group allocation. In validation, progression to ophthalmopathy was predicted by the model with 70% to 71% sensitivity and about 72% specificity, a median of 6.5 months before onset.

Stable Graves' hyperthyroidism was defined as the absence of progression to ophthalmopathy over 18 months of follow-up. Hyperthyroidism patients were newly diagnosed, had a disease duration of under 2 months, and were aged 18 to 65 years. The study excluded patients with uncontrolled infections, other autoimmune diseases, pregnancy or lactation. Diagnoses relied on clinical symptoms, serum thyroxine and TRAb, thyroid ultrasound and orbital computed tomography. PBMCs were isolated from approximately 10 ml of fresh peripheral blood by Ficoll-Paque density gradient centrifugation. Total RNA was extracted using Trizol reagent, and RNA quality was assessed on an Agilent 2100 Bioanalyzer. The receptor was derived from a woman aged 18-30 years with Graves' hyperthyroidism. The sequenced sample was blood.

The nucleotide sequence is TGTGCCAGCAGATACGACAGGGGGTTGCGGGAGACCCAGTACTTC. This is translated as CASRYDRGLRETQYF. In this chain, TRBV6-1 is recombined with TRBJ2-5; 9 central nucleotides agree with TRBD1. V is pruned by 6 bases and J by 5 bases, leaving 10 bases of the junction without a gene match. The germline V gene supplies CDR1 MNHNS and CDR2 SASEGT. There are 15 amino acids in the CDR3, from cysteine to phenylalanine inclusive. The only DNA kept is the CDR3, 45 bases in frame from the first base.